This T cell receptor (beta chain) was obtained from a study of technical replicates of blood from several donors. The CDR3 runs 12 residues. Per the germline V gene, CDR1 is SGHNT and CDR2 is YENEEA. Trimming stripped 5 bases from V and 6 bases from J, with 11 bases between. Only in-frame clones appear in the TCRdb table, and some are missing; sequencing was by immunoSEQ multiplex PCR. The table lists around 67,000 clones, around 88% of them singletons. This chain joins TRBV11-3 and TRBJ2-7; D call uncertain. Source material: PBMCs. This TCR was recovered from a human donor in good health. Some clones in this sample may be carry-over from other donors' samples. CDR3 DNA sequence: TGTGCCAGCAGCCTCCCTGCCGGCGAGCAGTACTTC. Residues: CASSLPAGEQYF.